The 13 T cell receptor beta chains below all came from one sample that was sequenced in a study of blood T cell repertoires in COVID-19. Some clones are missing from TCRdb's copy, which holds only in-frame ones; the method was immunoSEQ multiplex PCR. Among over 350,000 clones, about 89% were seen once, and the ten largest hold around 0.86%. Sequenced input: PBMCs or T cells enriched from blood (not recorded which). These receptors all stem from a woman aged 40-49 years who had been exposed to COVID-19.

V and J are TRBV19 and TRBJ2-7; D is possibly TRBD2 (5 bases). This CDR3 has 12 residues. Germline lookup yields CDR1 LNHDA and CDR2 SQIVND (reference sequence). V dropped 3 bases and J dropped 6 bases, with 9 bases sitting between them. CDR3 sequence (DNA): TGTGCCAGTAGTATCGGAGGTAGCGAGCAGTACTTC. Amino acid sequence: CASSIGGSEQYF.

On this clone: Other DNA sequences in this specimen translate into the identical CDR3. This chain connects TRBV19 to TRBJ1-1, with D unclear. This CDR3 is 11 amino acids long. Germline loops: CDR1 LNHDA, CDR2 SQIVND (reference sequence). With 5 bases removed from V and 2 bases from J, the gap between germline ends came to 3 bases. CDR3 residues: CASSSNTEAFF. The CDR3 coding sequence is TGTGCCAGTAGTTCTAACACTGAAGCTTTCTTT.

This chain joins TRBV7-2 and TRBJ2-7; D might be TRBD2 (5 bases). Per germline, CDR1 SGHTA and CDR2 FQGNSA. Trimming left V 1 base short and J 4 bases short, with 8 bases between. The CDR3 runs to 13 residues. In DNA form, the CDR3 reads TGTGCCAGCAGCTTAGTCTCGGGGTACGAGCAGTACTTC. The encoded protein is CASSLVSGYEQYF.

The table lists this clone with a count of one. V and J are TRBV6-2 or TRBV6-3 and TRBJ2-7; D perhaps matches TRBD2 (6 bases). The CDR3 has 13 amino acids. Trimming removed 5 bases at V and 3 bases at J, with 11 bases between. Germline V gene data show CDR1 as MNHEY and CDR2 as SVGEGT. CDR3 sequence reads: CASSSRENYEQYF. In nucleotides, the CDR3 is TGTGCCAGCAGTAGCCGGGAGAACTACGAGCAGTACTTC.

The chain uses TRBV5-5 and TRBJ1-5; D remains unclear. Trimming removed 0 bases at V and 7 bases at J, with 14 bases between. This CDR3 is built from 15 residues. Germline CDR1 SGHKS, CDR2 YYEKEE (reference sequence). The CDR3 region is CASSLGLPGQQPQHF. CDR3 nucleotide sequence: TGTGCCAGCAGCTTGGGCTTGCCAGGCCAGCAGCCCCAGCATTTT. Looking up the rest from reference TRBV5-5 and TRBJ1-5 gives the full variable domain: DAGVTQSPTHLIKTRGQQVTLRCSPISGHKSVSWYQQVLGQGPQFIFQYYEKEERGRGNFPDRFSARQFPNYSSELNVNALLLGDSALYLCASSLGLPGQQPQHFGDGTRLSIL.

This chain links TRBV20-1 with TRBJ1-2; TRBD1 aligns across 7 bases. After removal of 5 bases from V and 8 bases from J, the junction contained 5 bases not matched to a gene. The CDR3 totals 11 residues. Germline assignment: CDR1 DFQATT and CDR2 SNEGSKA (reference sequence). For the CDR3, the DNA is TGCAGTGCTTCGGACAGGCGAGGCTACACCTTC. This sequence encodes CSASDRRGYTF.

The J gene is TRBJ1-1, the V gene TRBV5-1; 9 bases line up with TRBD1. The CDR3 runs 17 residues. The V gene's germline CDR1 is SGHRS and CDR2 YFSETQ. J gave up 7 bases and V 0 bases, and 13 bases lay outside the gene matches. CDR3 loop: CASSLEGSGTGSNEAFF. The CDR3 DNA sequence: TGCGCCAGCAGCTTGGAAGGTTCTGGGACAGGGTCGAATGAAGCTTTCTTT.

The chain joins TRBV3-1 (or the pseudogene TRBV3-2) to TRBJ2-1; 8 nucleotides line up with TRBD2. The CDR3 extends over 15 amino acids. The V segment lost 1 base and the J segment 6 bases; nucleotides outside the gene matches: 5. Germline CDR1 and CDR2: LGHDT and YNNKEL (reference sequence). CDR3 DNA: TGTGCCAGCAGCCAAGGCAGCGGGAGTTTCAATGAGCAGTTCTTC. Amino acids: CASSQGSGSFNEQFF.

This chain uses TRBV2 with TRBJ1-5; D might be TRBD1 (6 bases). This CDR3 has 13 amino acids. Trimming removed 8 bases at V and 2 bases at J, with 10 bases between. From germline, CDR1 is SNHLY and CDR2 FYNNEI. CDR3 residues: CASGRGGNQPQHF. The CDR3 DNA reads TGTGCCAGCGGCAGGGGAGGCAATCAGCCCCAGCATTTT.

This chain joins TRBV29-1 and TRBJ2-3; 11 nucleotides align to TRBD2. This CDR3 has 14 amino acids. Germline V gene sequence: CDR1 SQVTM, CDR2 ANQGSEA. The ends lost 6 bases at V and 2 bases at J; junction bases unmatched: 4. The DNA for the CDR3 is TGCAGCGTGGGACTAGCGGTTGTCACAGATACGCAGTATTTT. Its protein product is CSVGLAVVTDTQYF.

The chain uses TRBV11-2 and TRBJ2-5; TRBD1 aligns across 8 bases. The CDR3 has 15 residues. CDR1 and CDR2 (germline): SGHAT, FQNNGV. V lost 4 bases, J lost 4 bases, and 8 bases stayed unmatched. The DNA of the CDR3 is TGTGCCAGCAGCTCGGACCAGGGGGCGGGAGAGACCCAGTACTTC. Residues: CASSSDQGAGETQYF.

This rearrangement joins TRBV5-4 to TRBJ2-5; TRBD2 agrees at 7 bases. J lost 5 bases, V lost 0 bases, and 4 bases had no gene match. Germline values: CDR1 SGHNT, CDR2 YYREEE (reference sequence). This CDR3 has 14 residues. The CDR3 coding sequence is TGTGCCAGCAGCTTGGGCGGGAGTATGGAGACCCAGTACTTC. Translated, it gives CASSLGGSMETQYF.

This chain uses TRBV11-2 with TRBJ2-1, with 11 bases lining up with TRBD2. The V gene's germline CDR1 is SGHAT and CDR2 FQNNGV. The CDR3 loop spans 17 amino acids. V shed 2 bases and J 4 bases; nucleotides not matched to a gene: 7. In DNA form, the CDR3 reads TGTGCCAGCAGCTTATGGCTAGCGGGGGGAATTTACAATGAGCAGTTCTTC. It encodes CASSLWLAGGIYNEQFF.